Listed below are T cell receptor beta chains from one sample, sequenced in a study of beta chain features in type 1 diabetes. Sequenced by immunoSEQ multiplex PCR; TCRdb stores in-frame clones only, minus some. The sample shows roughly 310,000 clones, 11% of them seen only once. Sequencing was performed on naive CD4+ T cells from blood. All receptors derive from a woman in her twenties or thirties in good health. The CDR3 runs from the conserved cysteine through the conserved F or W. Each record gives: J gene, V gene, clone size, D gene, CDR3 DNA, CDR3 protein. A D gene is named only where the DNA matches it firmly. The listing skips clone size in some rows; elsewhere it reads once, few, many or a size class.

TRBJ2-5 | TRBV28 | few | NA | TGTGCCAGCAGCCGGACAATACAAGAGACCCAGTACTTC | CASSRTIQETQYF
TRBJ1-1 | TRBV5-4 | NA | NA | TGTGCCAGCAGCTTGAGCCGGGACTTCACTGAAGCTTTCTTT | CASSLSRDFTEAFF
TRBJ2-7 | TRBV5-1 | NA | NA | TGCGCCAGCAGCGGGGGGACGGACTACGAGCAGTACTTC | CASSGGTDYEQYF
TRBJ2-6 | TRBV25-1 | few | TRBD1 | TGTGCCAGCAGTGAATTATCGCAGGGGGCTGGGGCCAACGTCCTGACTTTC | CASSELSQGAGANVLTF
TRBJ2-1 | TRBV12-5 | few | TRBD1 | TGTGCTAGTGGTTGGGGACAGGGACGCGAGCAGTTCTTC | CASGWGQGREQFF
TRBJ1-4 | TRBV5-1 | few | NA | TGCGCCAGCAGCTTCCGCCAGGGATCAACTAATGAAAAACTGTTTTTT | CASSFRQGSTNEKLFF
TRBJ2-3 | TRBV13 | few | NA | TGTGCCAGCAGCTTAGAGCAGGATCTTAGCACAGATACGCAGTATTTT | CASSLEQDLSTDTQYF
TRBJ2-7 | TRBV13 | few | TRBD2 | TGTGCCAGCAGCCCCCGGTTGGAGCGGGGAGGGAATTCCTACGAGCAGTACTTC | CASSPRLERGGNSYEQYF
TRBJ2-3 | TRBV9 | NA | NA | TGTGCCAGCAGTACGGACAGGGGGCCCCTAGCGGGAGAGGTAGATACGCAGTATTTT | CASSTDRGPLAGEVDTQYF
TRBJ1-2 | TRBV30 | NA | TRBD1 | TGTGCCTGGAGTAGACAGGTCGTAACAGGGGGCTTTGGCTACACCTTC | CAWSRQVVTGGFGYTF
TRBJ2-1 | TRBV19 | NA | TRBD1 | TGTGCCAGTATGAGGACAGGGTCCAACAATGAGCAGTTCTTC | CASMRTGSNNEQFF
TRBJ2-5 | TRBV11-2 | NA | NA | TGTGCCAGCAGCTTGGGCTCTGGAGAGACCCAGTACTTC | CASSLGSGETQYF
TRBJ1-4 | TRBV5-1 | few | TRBD1 | TGCGCCAGCAGCTCGGGGGACAGGGATAATGAAAAACTGTTTTTT | CASSSGDRDNEKLFF
TRBJ2-7 | TRBV5-1 | NA | NA | TGCGCCAGCAGCCCGCGGGACAGAGTCTACGAGCAGTACTTC | CASSPRDRVYEQYF